Below, one T cell receptor beta chain is given with its context. Trimming removed 6 bases from V and 4 bases from J; junction bases left unmatched: 10. The length of the CDR3 is 15 residues. Per germline, CDR1 MDHEN and CDR2 SYDVKM. The sample originates from a study of OX40 agonist ivuxolimab in advanced cancers. Sequencing was performed with immunoSEQ multiplex PCR; in TCRdb, only in-frame clones are kept and a portion is missing. Among 45,000 to 65,000 clones listed, 88% were seen once. Patients with a history of autoimmune disease or on systemic immunosuppression were excluded. The clonotype comes from an adult with an advanced solid tumor such as melanoma, head and neck, liver or kidney cancer. The rearrangement uses TRBV28 and TRBJ2-7; 9 bases are shared with TRBD1. This specimen was CD4+ or CD8+ T cells sorted from blood, taken in a trial of the OX40 agonist ivuxolimab. In DNA form, the CDR3 reads TGTGCCAGCAGGACCGCGGGACAGGGCTTATACGAGCAGTACTTC. The encoded protein is CASRTAGQGLYEQYF.